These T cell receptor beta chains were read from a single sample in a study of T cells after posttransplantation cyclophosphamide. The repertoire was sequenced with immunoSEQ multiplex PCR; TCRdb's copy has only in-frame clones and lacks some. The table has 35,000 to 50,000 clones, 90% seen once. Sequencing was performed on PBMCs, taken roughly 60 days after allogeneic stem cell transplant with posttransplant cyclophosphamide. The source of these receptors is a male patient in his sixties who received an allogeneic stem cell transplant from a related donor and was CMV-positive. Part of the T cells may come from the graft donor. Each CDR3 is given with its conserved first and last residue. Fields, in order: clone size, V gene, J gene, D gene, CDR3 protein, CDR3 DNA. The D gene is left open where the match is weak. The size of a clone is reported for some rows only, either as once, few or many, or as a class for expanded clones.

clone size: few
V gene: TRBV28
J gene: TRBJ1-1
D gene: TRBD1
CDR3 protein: CASRPRTGGAFF
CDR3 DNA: TGTGCCAGCAGACCTCGCACAGGGGGTGCTTTCTTT

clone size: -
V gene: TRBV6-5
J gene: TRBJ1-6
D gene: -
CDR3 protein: CASSRPGAPGPPLHF
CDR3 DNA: TGTGCCAGCAGCCGACCTGGGGCCCCAGGTCCACCCCTCCACTTT

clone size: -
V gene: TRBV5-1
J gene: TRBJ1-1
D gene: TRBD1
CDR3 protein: CASSLAVGQGAEAFF
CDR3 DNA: TGCGCCAGCAGCTTGGCCGTTGGACAGGGGGCTGAAGCTTTCTTT

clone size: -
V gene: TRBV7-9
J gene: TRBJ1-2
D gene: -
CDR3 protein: CASSSDADWTNGYTF
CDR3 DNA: TGTGCCAGCAGCTCCGACGCCGACTGGACAAATGGCTACACCTTC

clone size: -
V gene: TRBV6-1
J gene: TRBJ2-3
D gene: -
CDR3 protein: CASSEAPRDTQYF
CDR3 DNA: TGTGCCAGCAGTGAAGCGCCGAGGGATACGCAGTATTTT

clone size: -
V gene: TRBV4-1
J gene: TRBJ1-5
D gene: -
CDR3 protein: CASSFTVRGEQPQHF
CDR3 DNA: TGCGCCAGCAGCTTCACCGTTCGGGGGGAGCAGCCCCAGCATTTT

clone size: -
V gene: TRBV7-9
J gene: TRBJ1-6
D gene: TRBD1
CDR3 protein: CASSRLQGGNSPLHF
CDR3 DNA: TGTGCCAGCAGTCGTCTACAGGGGGGTAATTCACCCCTCCACTTT

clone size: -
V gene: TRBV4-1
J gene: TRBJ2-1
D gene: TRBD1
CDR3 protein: CASSPGTGGSGEQFF
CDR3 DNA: TGCGCCAGCAGCCCCGGGACAGGGGGGTCGGGTGAGCAGTTCTTC

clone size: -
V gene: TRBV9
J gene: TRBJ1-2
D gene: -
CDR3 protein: CASSVTPQGITANYGYTF
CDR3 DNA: TGTGCCAGCAGCGTAACTCCACAGGGTATTACGGCTAACTATGGCTACACCTTC

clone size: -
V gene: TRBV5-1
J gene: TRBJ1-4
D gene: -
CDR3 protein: CASSLDYRVNEKLFF
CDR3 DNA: TGCGCCAGCAGCTTAGACTACAGGGTTAATGAAAAACTGTTTTTT

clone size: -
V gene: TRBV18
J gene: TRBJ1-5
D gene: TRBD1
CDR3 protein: CASRERTGDSNQPQHF
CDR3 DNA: TGTGCCAGCCGCGAAAGGACAGGGGATAGCAATCAGCCCCAGCATTTT

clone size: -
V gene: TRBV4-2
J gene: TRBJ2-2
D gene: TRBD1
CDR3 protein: CASSQGQGNTGELFF
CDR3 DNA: TGTGCCAGCAGCCAGGGACAGGGAAACACCGGGGAGCTGTTTTTT

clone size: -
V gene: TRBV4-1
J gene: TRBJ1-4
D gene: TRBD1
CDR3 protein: CASSQWSGTGGPRKLFF
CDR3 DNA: TGCGCCAGCAGCCAGTGGTCGGGGACAGGGGGTCCTCGGAAACTGTTTTTT

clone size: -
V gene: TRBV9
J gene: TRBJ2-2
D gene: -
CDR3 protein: CASSGALAGLTGELFF
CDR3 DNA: TGTGCCAGCAGCGGGGCTCTGGCGGGGCTCACCGGGGAGCTGTTTTTT

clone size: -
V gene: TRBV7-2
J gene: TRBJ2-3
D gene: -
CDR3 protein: CASSLGGPPDTQYF
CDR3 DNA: TGTGCCAGCAGCTTAGGAGGGCCCCCAGATACGCAGTATTTT

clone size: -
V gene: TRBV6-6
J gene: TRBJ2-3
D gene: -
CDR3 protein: CASRLSGGSTDTQYF
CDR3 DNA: TGTGCCAGCAGGCTCTCTGGCGGAAGCACAGATACGCAGTATTTT

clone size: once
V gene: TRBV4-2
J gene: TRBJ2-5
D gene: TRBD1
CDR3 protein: CASSQGDREGAETQYF
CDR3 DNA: TGTGCCAGCAGCCAGGGCGACAGGGAAGGTGCGGAGACCCAGTACTTC

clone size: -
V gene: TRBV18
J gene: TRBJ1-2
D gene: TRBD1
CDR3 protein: CASSPTRDRGYGYTF
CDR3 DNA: TGTGCCAGCTCACCCACCCGGGACAGGGGCTATGGCTACACCTTC

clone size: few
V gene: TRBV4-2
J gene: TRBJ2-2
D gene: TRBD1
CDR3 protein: CASSQTGENTGELFF
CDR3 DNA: TGTGCCAGCAGCCAAACAGGGGAAAACACCGGGGAGCTGTTTTTT

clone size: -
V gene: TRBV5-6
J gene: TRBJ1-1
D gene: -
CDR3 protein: CASSLGVNTEAFF
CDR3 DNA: TGTGCCAGCAGCTTGGGAGTGAACACTGAAGCTTTCTTT

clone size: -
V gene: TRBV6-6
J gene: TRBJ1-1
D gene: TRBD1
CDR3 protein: CASSTGRITGPEAFF
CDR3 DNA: TGTGCCAGCTCGACAGGGCGGATTACGGGGCCTGAAGCTTTCTTT

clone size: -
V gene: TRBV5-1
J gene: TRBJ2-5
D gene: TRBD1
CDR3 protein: CASSLDPGQGKTQYF
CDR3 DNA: TGCGCCAGCAGCTTGGACCCGGGACAGGGAAAGACCCAGTACTTC

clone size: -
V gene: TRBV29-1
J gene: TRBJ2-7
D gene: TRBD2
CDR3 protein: CSVEAGGREQYF
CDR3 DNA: TGCAGCGTTGAGGCGGGGGGGCGCGAGCAGTACTTC

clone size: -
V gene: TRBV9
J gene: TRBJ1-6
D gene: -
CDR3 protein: CASSRTERRSGQDNSPLHF
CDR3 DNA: TGTGCCAGCAGTCGAACAGAGCGGAGATCGGGACAAGATAATTCACCCCTCCACTTT

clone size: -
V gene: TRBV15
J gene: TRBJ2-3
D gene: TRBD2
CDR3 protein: CATSRDQWGLADPDTQYF
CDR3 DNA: TGTGCCACCAGCAGAGATCAGTGGGGACTAGCGGACCCAGATACGCAGTATTTT

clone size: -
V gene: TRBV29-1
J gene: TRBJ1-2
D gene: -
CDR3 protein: CSVETGGFRGADYGYTF
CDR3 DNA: TGCAGCGTTGAAACCGGGGGGTTTCGGGGGGCTGACTATGGCTACACCTTC

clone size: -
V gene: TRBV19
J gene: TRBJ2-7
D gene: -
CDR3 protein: CASSIGRGGYEQYF
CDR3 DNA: TGTGCCAGTAGTATAGGGCGAGGTGGTTACGAGCAGTACTTC

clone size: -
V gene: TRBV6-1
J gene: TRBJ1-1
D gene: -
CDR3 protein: CASRREGGGTEAFF
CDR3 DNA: TGTGCCAGCAGGAGAGAGGGGGGGGGTACTGAAGCTTTCTTT

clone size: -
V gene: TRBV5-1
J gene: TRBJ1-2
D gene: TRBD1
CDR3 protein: CASSHGTANYGYTF
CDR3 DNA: TGCGCCAGCAGCCACGGGACAGCTAACTATGGCTACACCTTC

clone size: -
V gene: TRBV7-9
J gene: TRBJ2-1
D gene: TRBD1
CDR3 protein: CASSPRDRVTNEQFF
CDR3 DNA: TGTGCCAGCAGCCCCCGGGACAGAGTTACCAATGAGCAGTTCTTC

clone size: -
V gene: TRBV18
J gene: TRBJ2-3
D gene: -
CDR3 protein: CASSLPRADTQYF
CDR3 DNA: TGTGCCAGCTCACTCCCCCGAGCAGATACGCAGTATTTT

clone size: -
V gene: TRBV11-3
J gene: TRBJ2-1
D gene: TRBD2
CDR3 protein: CASSQVGSGGGFFYNEQFF
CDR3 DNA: TGTGCCAGCAGCCAAGTAGGTAGCGGGGGGGGATTCTTCTACAATGAGCAGTTCTTC

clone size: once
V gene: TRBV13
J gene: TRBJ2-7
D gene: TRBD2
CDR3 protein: CASSLGLAGYEQYF
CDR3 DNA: TGTGCCAGCAGCTTGGGACTAGCGGGCTACGAGCAGTACTTC

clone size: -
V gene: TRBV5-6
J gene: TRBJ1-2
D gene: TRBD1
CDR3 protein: CASSGDRGRNYGYTF
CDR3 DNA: TGTGCCAGCAGCGGAGACAGGGGGCGGAACTATGGCTACACCTTC

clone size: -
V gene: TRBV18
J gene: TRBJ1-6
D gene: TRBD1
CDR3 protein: CASSGEGTANSPLHF
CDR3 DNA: TGTGCCAGCTCAGGTGAGGGGACAGCTAATTCACCCCTCCACTTT

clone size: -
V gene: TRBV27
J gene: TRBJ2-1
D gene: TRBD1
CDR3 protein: CASSPEYGTGVYNEQFF
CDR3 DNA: TGTGCCAGCAGTCCCGAATACGGGACAGGGGTGTACAATGAGCAGTTCTTC

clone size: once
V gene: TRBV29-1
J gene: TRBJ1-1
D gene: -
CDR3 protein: CSVEEGQVTEAFF
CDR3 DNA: TGCAGCGTTGAAGAGGGTCAGGTCACTGAAGCTTTCTTT

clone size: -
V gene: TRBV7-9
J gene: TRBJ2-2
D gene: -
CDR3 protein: CASIGGISSGELFF
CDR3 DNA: TGTGCCAGCATTGGGGGGATAAGTTCCGGGGAGCTGTTTTTT

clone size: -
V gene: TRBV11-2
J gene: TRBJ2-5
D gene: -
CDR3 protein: CASSLNKETQYF
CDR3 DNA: TGTGCCAGCAGCTTAAATAAAGAGACCCAGTACTTC

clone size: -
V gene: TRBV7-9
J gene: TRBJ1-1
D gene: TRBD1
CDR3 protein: CASRALGQANTEAFF
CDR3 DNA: TGTGCCAGCAGAGCGCTGGGACAGGCGAACACTGAAGCTTTCTTT

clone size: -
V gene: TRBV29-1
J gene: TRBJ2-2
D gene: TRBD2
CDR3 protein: CSVGGSGLAGNTGELFF
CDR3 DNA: TGCAGCGTTGGGGGGTCTGGGCTAGCGGGGAACACCGGGGAGCTGTTTTTT

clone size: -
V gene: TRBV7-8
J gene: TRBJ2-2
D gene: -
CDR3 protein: CASSLITSLTGELFF
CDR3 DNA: TGTGCCAGCAGCTTAATTACTAGCTTGACCGGGGAGCTGTTTTTT

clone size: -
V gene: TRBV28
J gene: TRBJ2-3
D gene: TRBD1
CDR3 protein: CASRRGDRTYATDTQYF
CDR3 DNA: TGTGCCAGCAGAAGAGGGGACAGAACCTACGCCACAGATACGCAGTATTTT

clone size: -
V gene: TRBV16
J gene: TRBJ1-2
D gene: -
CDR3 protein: CASSPTQGSYGYTF
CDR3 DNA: TGTGCCAGCAGCCCTACCCAGGGTAGCTATGGCTACACCTTC

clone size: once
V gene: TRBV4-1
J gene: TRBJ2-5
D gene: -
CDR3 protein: CASSQPEATQYF
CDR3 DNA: TGCGCCAGCAGCCAACCTGAAGCGACCCAGTACTTC

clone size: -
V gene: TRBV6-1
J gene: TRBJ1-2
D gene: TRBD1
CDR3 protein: CASSEGQVYYGYTF
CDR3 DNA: TGTGCCAGCAGTGAGGGACAGGTCTACTATGGCTACACCTTC

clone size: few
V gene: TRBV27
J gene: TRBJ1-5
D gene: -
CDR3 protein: CASRIGGGTGSNQPQHF
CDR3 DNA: TGTGCCAGCAGGATCGGGGGGGGCACGGGGAGCAATCAGCCCCAGCATTTT

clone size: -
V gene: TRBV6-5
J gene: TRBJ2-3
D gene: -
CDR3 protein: CASSYRGKRADTQYF
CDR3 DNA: TGTGCCAGCAGTTACAGGGGCAAAAGGGCAGATACGCAGTATTTT

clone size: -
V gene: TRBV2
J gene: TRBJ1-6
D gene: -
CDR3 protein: CASHGQDYSPLHF
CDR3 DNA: TGTGCCTCCCATGGGCAGGATTATTCACCCCTCCACTTT

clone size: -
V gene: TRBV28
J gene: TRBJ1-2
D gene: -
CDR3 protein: CASIGGGIVGGYTF
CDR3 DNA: TGTGCCAGCATCGGGGGGGGAATAGTCGGAGGCTACACCTTC

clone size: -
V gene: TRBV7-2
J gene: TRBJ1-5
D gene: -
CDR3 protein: CASSSNPINQPQHF
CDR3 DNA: TGTGCCAGCAGCTCTAACCCGATTAATCAGCCCCAGCATTTT

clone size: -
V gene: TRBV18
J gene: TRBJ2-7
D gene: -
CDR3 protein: CASSPFPGSYEQYF
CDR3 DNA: TGTGCCAGCTCACCATTCCCAGGCTCCTACGAGCAGTACTTC

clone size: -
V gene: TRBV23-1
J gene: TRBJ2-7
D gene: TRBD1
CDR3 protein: CASNPPPGQGSYEQYF
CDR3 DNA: TGCGCCAGCAACCCCCCTCCTGGACAGGGGTCCTACGAGCAGTACTTC

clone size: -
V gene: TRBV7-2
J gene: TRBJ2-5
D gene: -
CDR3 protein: CASSLVGAETQYF
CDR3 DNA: TGTGCCAGCAGCTTAGTGGGGGCAGAGACCCAGTACTTC

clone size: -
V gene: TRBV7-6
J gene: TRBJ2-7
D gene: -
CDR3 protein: CASSPSTESYEQYF
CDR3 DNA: TGTGCCAGCAGCCCCTCGACTGAGTCCTACGAGCAGTACTTC

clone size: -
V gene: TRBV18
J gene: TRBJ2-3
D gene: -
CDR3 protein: CASSRSLGQLDTQYF
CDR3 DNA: TGTGCCAGCTCGCGATCCCTCGGACAGTTAGATACGCAGTATTTT

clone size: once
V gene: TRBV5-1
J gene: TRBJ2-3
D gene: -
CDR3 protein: CASRERSDGADTQYF
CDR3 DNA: TGCGCCAGCAGAGAGCGGTCCGATGGCGCAGATACGCAGTATTTT

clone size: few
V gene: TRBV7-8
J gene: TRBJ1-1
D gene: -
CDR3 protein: CASSITDSNTEAFF
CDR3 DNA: TGTGCCAGCAGCATAACAGACAGTAACACTGAAGCTTTCTTT

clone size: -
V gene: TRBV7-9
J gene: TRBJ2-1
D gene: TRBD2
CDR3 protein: CASSLGAGGPANEQFF
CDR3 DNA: TGTGCCAGCAGCTTAGGGGCGGGGGGGCCAGCAAATGAGCAGTTCTTC